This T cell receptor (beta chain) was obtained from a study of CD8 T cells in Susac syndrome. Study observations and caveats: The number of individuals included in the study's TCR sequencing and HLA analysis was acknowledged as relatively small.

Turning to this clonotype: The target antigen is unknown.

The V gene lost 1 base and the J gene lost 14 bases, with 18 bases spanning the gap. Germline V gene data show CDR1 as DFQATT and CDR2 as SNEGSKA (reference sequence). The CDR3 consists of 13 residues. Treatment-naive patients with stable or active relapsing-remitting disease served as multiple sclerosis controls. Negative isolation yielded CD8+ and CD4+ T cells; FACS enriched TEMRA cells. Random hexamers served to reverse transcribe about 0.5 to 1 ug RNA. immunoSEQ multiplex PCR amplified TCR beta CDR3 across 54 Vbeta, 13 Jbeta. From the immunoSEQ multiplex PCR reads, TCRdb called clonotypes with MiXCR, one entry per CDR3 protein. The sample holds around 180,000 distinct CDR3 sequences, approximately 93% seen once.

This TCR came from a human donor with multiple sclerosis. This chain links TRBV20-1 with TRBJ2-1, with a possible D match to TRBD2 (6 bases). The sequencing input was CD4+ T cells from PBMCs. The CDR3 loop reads CSARVGGEVREFF. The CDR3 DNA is TGCAGTGCTAGAGTCGGGGGTGAGGTACGGGAGTTCTTC.